This T cell receptor beta chain was sequenced for a study of CD8+CD57+ T cells in acquired aplastic anemia. CDR3 and TCR beta VDJ profiling relied on a genomic DNA template. TCRdb used MiXCR to reprocess the reads, holding one entry per CDR3 protein. The sample consists of around 200,000 distinct CDR3 sequences, more than 55% of them appearing once. Study-level points and caveats: The study found no significant CD8+ Simpson's diversity difference between patients and controls.

Remarks on this clonotype: What it recognizes is unknown. The junction differs from germline at one of its ends, possibly a read error.

Patients selected for sequencing had displayed CD8+CD57+ cell expansion by flow cytometry. The source of this sequence is a human donor with aplastic anemia. Material: sorted CD4+, CD8+, or CD8+CD57+ T cells (not recorded which) from PBMCs.

Written as DNA, the CDR3 is TGCGCCAGCAGCCATCGCACAGATACGCAGTATTTT. Amino acid sequence: CASSHRTDTQYF. The rearrangement links TRBV7-3 to TRBJ2-3; D is unresolved. Germline CDR1 SGHTA, CDR2 FQGTGA. This CDR3 is 12 amino acids long.